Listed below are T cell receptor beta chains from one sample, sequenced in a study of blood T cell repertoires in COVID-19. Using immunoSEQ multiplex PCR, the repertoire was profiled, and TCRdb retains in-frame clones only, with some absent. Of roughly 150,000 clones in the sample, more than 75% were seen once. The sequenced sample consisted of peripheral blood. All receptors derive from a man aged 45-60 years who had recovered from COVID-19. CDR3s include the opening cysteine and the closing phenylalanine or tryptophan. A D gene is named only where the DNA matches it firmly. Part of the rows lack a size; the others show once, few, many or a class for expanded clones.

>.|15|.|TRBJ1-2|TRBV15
CATSRQGPSLEGYTF
TGTGCCACCAGCAGACAGGGCCCGAGTCTAGAGGGCTACACCTTC
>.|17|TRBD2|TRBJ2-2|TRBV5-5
CASSFPFSGPRTGELFF
TGTGCCAGCAGCTTCCCTTTTAGCGGGCCGCGAACCGGGGAGCTGTTTTTT
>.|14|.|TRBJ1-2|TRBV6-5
CASRDRFSYHGYTF
TGTGCCAGCCGAGACAGGTTTTCATATCATGGCTACACCTTC
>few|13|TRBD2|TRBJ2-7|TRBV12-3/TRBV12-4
CASSGEGNGEQYF
TGTGCCAGCAGTGGGGAGGGGAACGGCGAGCAGTACTTC
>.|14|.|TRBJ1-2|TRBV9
CASSPTGGYGGYTF
TGTGCCAGCAGCCCGACCGGAGGGTATGGTGGCTACACCTTC
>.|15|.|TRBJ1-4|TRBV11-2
CASSVLQGGDEKLFF
TGTGCCAGCAGCGTATTACAGGGAGGGGATGAAAAACTGTTTTTT
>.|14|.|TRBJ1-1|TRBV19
CASSSGLRETEAFF
TGTGCCAGTAGCTCTGGACTCCGAGAGACTGAAGCTTTCTTT
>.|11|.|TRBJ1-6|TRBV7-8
CASTVNSPLHF
TGTGCCAGCACCGTGAATTCACCCCTCCACTTT
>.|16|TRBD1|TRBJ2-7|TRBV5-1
CASSAGQGAGSYEQYF
TGCGCCAGCAGCGCCGGACAGGGGGCTGGCTCCTACGAGCAGTACTTC
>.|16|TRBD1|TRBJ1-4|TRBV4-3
CASSQVISGGREKLFF
TGCGCCAGCAGCCAAGTAATATCAGGGGGCCGTGAAAAACTGTTTTTT
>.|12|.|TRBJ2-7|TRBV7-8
CASRTSSYEQYF
TGTGCCAGCAGAACTAGCTCCTACGAGCAGTACTTC
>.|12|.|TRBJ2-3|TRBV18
CASSPNEETQYF
TGTGCCAGCTCACCTAATGAAGAGACGCAGTATTTT
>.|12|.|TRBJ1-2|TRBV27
CASVNRAGGYTF
TGTGCCAGCGTTAACAGGGCCGGGGGCTACACCTTC
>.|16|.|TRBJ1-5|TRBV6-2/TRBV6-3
CASSRLNTGNNQPQHF
TGTGCCAGCAGTCGACTTAATACAGGGAACAATCAGCCCCAGCATTTT
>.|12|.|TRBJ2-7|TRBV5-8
CASSLRRVEQYF
TGTGCCAGCAGCTTGCGGCGGGTCGAGCAGTACTTC
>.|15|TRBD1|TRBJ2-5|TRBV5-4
CASSSGNRGEETQYF
TGTGCCAGCAGCTCCGGGAACAGGGGGGAAGAGACCCAGTACTTC
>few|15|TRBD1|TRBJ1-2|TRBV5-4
CASSLGTGGGYGYTF
TGTGCCAGCAGCTTGGGTACAGGGGGCGGCTATGGCTACACCTTC
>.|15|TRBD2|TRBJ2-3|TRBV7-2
CATGTSGSLTDTQYF
TGTGCCACCGGGACTAGCGGGAGCCTGACAGATACGCAGTATTTT
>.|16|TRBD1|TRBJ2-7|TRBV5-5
CASSSRGTGGSYEQYF
TGTGCCAGCAGCTCCAGGGGGACAGGGGGCTCCTACGAGCAGTACTTC
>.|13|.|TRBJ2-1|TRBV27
CASSFPGIYEQFF
TGTGCCAGCAGTTTCCCAGGGATATATGAGCAGTTCTTC
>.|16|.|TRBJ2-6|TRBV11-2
CASSYLTGSGANVLTF
TGTGCCAGCAGCTACTTGACAGGCTCTGGGGCCAACGTCCTGACTTTC
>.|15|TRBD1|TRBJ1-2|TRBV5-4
CASSYHRGRDYGYTF
TGTGCCAGCAGTTACCACAGGGGGCGCGACTATGGCTACACCTTC
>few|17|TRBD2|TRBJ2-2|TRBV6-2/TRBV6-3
CASRPFVSGTNTGELFF
TGTGCCAGCAGGCCTTTCGTTAGCGGGACGAACACCGGGGAGCTGTTTTTT
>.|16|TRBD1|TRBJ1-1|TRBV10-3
CAPKTRRDRANTEAFF
TGTGCCCCGAAGACCCGGCGGGACAGGGCCAACACTGAAGCTTTCTTT
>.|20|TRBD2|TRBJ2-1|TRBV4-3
CASSQGNPGLAGGNRNEQFF
TGCGCCAGCAGCCAAGGGAACCCGGGACTAGCGGGGGGCAACCGCAATGAGCAGTTCTTC
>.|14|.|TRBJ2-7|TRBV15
CATSRDRTRREQYF
TGTGCCACCAGCAGAGACCGAACCCGGAGGGAGCAGTACTTC
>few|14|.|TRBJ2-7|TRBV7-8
CASSAGRISYEQYF
TGTGCCAGCAGCGCTGGCAGAATCTCCTACGAGCAGTACTTC
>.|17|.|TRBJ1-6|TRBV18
CASSPNTGNSYNSPLHF
TGTGCCAGCTCACCCAATACAGGAAACTCCTATAATTCACCCCTCCACTTT